This passage covers 26 T cell receptor beta chains from one sample sequenced in a study of shared clonotypes between healthy human individuals (dated by TCRdb to the early 2020s). Receptor libraries were prepared by the immunoSEQ multiplex PCR assay. TCRdb obtained this table from immuneACCESS and retained in-frame rearrangements with V and J assigned. These tables miss some clones; where compared with another copy, unresolved V genes account for less than half of the shortfall, and the remainder is unexplained. The sample table contains 780,000 or so clones; only one count was recorded for approximately 72% of them. In total, the top ten clones hold approximately 2% of the sample. Sequencing was carried out using memory CD4+ T cells sorted from blood. In the paper's terms, the cell subset or site label means: CD45RA-negative fraction. The source of these receptors is a woman aged 25 to 39 in good health.

The chain couples TRBV10-3 to TRBJ1-1; unclear D gene. Trimming stripped 6 bases from V and 7 bases from J, with 9 bases between. This CDR3 has 11 amino acids. Germline lookup yields CDR1 ENHRY and CDR2 SYGVKD. The chain's CDR3 is CAISERNEAFF. CDR3 nucleotide sequence: TGTGCCATCAGCGAGCGGAATGAAGCTTTCTTT.

The rearrangement uses TRBV5-1 and TRBJ1-1, with no clear D. CDR3 size: 14 residues. The V end lost 1 base, the J end lost 1 base, and 8 bases lay between the germline ends. Germline V gene sequence: CDR1 SGHRS, CDR2 YFSETQ. The CDR3 region is CASSLIGRNTEAFF. The CDR3, as DNA: TGCGCCAGCAGCTTGATAGGCAGGAACACTGAAGCTTTCTTT.

This clone was counted between two and nine times. The V gene is TRBV7-9, the J gene TRBJ2-7; no definite D call. V lost 3 bases and J lost 6, with 6 bases in between. Germline V gives CDR1 SEHNR, CDR2 FQNEAQ (reference sequence). The CDR3 covers 11 residues. The CDR3 sequence: CASSFSSEQYF. CDR3 coding DNA: TGTGCCAGCAGCTTCTCGAGCGAGCAGTACTTC.

Here the CDR3 reads CASSPGGSQETQYF. The CDR3 DNA reads TGTGCCAGCAGTCCAGGGGGCTCCCAAGAGACCCAGTACTTC. This chain links TRBV11-2 with TRBJ2-5; 8 nucleotides agree with TRBD1. The V and J ends lost 6 bases and 1 base, in that order; junction bases with no gene match: 4. The CDR3 is made up of 14 amino acids. The germline CDR1 and CDR2 sequences are SGHAT and FQNNGV.

This chain uses TRBV2 with TRBJ1-1; a possible D gene is TRBD1 (6 bases). This CDR3 spans 13 amino acids. V lost 9 bases and J 0 bases, leaving 11 bases between the germline ends. CDR1 SNHLY and CDR2 FYNNEI come from the germline V gene. The CDR3 sequence is CASWTDMNTEAFF. In nucleotides, the CDR3 is TGTGCCAGTTGGACAGACATGAACACTGAAGCTTTCTTT. The full variable domain, its missing parts supplied by reference TRBV2 and TRBJ1-1, is EPEVTQTPSHQVTQMGQEVILRCVPISNHLYFYWYRQILGQKVEFLVSFYNNEISEKSEIFDDQFSVERPDGSNFTLKIRSTKLEDSAMYFCASWTDMNTEAFFGQGTRLTVV.

The chain links TRBV5-6 to TRBJ2-3, with TRBD2 identical over 7 bases. Germline assignment: CDR1 SGHDT and CDR2 YYEEEE. The CDR3 runs to 16 residues. V shed 0 bases, J shed 1 base, and the junction held 5 bases outside the gene matches. The CDR3: CASSLDFLAGTDTQYF. The CDR3 bases are TGTGCCAGCAGCTTGGATTTTCTAGCGGGCACAGATACGCAGTATTTT.

The chain recombines TRBV19 with TRBJ2-7; D might be TRBD1 (6 bases). CDR1 and CDR2 from the germline V gene are LNHDA and SQIVND (reference sequence). The germline V and J ends were trimmed by 3 bases and 3 bases, with 9 bases remaining between them. The CDR3 is made up of 13 amino acids. The CDR3 sequence is CASSIARGYEQYF. As DNA, the CDR3 is TGTGCCAGTAGTATCGCCAGGGGCTACGAGCAGTACTTC.

This clone was observed a handful of times. This chain connects TRBV6-1 to TRBJ2-1, with unresolved D. Trimming removed 1 base at V and 10 bases at J, with 11 bases between. Germline V CDR1 and CDR2: MNHNS, SASEGT. The CDR3 has 13 amino acids. The CDR3 bases are TGTGCCAGCAGTGAAGTCGGGTCCCTGGAGCAGTTCTTC. Translating it yields CASSEVGSLEQFF.

The CDR3 DNA is TGTGCCAGCAGTTTATCGGGGGGGAGAGAGACCCAGTACTTC. Translation gives CASSLSGGRETQYF. The chain combines TRBV27 with TRBJ2-5; 7 nucleotides align to TRBD2. This CDR3 has 14 residues. Germline V gene lookup returns CDR1 MNHEY and CDR2 SMNVEV (reference sequence). Losses at the gene ends were 0 bases for V and 4 bases for J; bases not matched to a gene: 2.

The chain joins TRBV7-3 to TRBJ2-1; unclear D gene. V was cut by 0 bases and J by 6 bases, with 9 bases left in between. Per germline, CDR1 SGHTA and CDR2 FQGTGA. The CDR3 is 14 residues long. The CDR3 DNA reads TGTGCCAGCAGCTTAACGAGGAGTAGCAATGAGCAGTTCTTC. Translation: CASSLTRSSNEQFF. Using reference TRBV7-3 and TRBJ2-1 for the parts outside the CDR3, the full variable domain is GAGVSQTPSNKVTEKGKYVELRCDPISGHTALYWYRQSLGQGPEFLIYFQGTGAADDSGLPNDRFFAVRPEGSVSTLKIQRTERGDSAVYLCASSLTRSSNEQFFGPGTRLTVL.

The chain carries TRBV10-3 and TRBJ2-1, with D maybe TRBD2 (7 bases). V lost 11 bases, J lost 5 bases, and 13 bases lay in between. The germline gives CDR1 ENHRY, CDR2 SYGVKD. The CDR3 totals 12 residues. This chain's CDR3 is CAVRGADNEQFF. CDR3 in DNA: TGTGCCGTACGGGGGGCGGACAATGAGCAGTTCTTC.

This sequence joins TRBV19 and TRBJ1-4; no firm D call. The CDR3 length is 16 residues. The germline V and J ends were trimmed by 6 bases and 0 bases, with 14 bases remaining between them. Per germline, CDR1 LNHDA and CDR2 SQIVND (reference sequence). Here the CDR3 DNA reads TGTGCCAGTAGCATGGAAGACCCTGCAACTAATGAAAAACTGTTTTTT. Amino acids: CASSMEDPATNEKLFF.

This clone was seen a single time. V gene TRBV28 combines with J gene TRBJ2-4; D remains unclear. The CDR3 spans 12 residues. Germline V CDR1 and CDR2: MDHEN, SYDVKM. Trimming pared 6 bases from V and 8 bases from J, leaving 11 bases between. CDR3 in DNA: TGTGCCAGCAGAACTTCCGCGGACATTCAGTACTTC. Translation gives CASRTSADIQYF.

The chain uses TRBV19 and TRBJ1-2; TRBD1 is a possible D gene (5 bases). CDR3 length: 15 amino acids. From germline, CDR1 is LNHDA and CDR2 SQIVND (reference sequence). The germline V and J ends were trimmed by 4 bases and 5 bases, with 17 bases remaining between them. The CDR3 protein is CASSTRQGLGYGYTF. The CDR3 bases are TGTGCCAGTAGTACTCGCCAGGGTCTCGGGTATGGCTACACCTTC.

Ten or more counts support this clone. The chain uses TRBV7-2 and TRBJ1-1; no definite D call. Trimming removed 2 bases from V and 1 base from J, with 11 bases in between. CDR3 length: 15 amino acids. Germline loops: CDR1 SGHTA, CDR2 FQGNSA. CDR3 DNA sequence: TGTGCCAGCAGCTTACAACACTCAGAGAACACTGAAGCTTTCTTT. Translating it yields CASSLQHSENTEAFF.

This clone was found a few times. In DNA form, the CDR3 reads TGTGCCAGCAGTTACCGGACAGGGTACCAAGAGACCCAGTACTTC. It yields the protein CASSYRTGYQETQYF. This chain links TRBV6-5 with TRBJ2-5; the match to TRBD1 covers 8 bases. The germline V gene encodes CDR1 MNHEY and CDR2 SVGAGI. The CDR3 extends over 15 amino acids. V dropped 2 bases and J dropped 0; count of bases not matched to a gene: 2.

V and J are TRBV5-4 and TRBJ2-1; D is unclear. CDR1 and CDR2 (germline): SGHNT, YYREEE (reference sequence). V lost 0 bases to trimming and J lost 8 bases, with 9 bases between them. The CDR3 spans 13 residues. In DNA form, the CDR3 reads TGTGCCAGCAGCTTGGTCTCCGATCATGAGCAGTTCTTC. As protein: CASSLVSDHEQFF.

This clone occurred a few times. The chain uses TRBV5-1 and TRBJ2-7; 11 positions agree with TRBD2. The germline V gene encodes CDR1 SGHRS and CDR2 YFSETQ. Trimming cost V 4 bases and J 1 base; bases outside gene matches: 7. This CDR3 is 16 amino acids long. The CDR3: CASSERRLAGSYEQYF. In DNA form, the CDR3 reads TGCGCCAGCAGCGAACGCCGACTAGCGGGATCCTACGAGCAGTACTTC.

J is TRBJ1-1 and V is TRBV7-9, with D perhaps matching TRBD1 (5 bases). The V gene lost 8 bases and the J gene lost 5 bases, with 18 bases spanning the gap. The CDR3 runs to 14 residues. CDR1 is SEHNR, CDR2 FQNEAQ, per germline (reference sequence). Written as DNA, the CDR3 is TGTGCCAGCGGGCGTGGAGTGGGGGAAACTGAAGCTTTCTTT. It codes for CASGRGVGETEAFF.

This chain links TRBV19 with TRBJ2-7, with 8 positions matching TRBD2. Germline values: CDR1 LNHDA, CDR2 SQIVND (reference sequence). V was pared by 5 bases and J by 0 bases, with 3 bases of the junction left unmatched. This CDR3 region has 14 residues. CDR3 DNA: TGTGCCAGTAGTCATACTAGCGGCTCCTACGAGCAGTACTTC. It translates to CASSHTSGSYEQYF. Looking up the rest from reference TRBV19 and TRBJ2-7 gives the full variable domain: DGGITQSPKYLFRKEGQNVTLSCEQNLNHDAMYWYRQDPGQGLRLIYYSQIVNDFQKGDIAEGYSVSREKKESFPLTVTSAQKNPTAFYLCASSHTSGSYEQYFGPGTRLTVT.

The chain employs TRBV4-1 and TRBJ2-5, with 7 positions matching TRBD1. This CDR3 comprises 15 residues. Trimming at V came to 1 base and at J to 2 bases, leaving 4 bases not matched to a gene. Germline CDR1 is MGHRA and CDR2 is YSYEKL. Here the CDR3 DNA reads TGCGCCAGCAGCCAAGTCGGGGACAGTCAAGAGACCCAGTACTTC. Translating gives CASSQVGDSQETQYF.

V and J are TRBV6-1 and TRBJ2-4, with D possibly TRBD1 on 5 matching bases. Germline V lookup: CDR1 MNHNS, CDR2 SASEGT. The CDR3 has 11 amino acids. The V end lost 3 bases, the J end lost 11 bases, and 8 bases lay between the germline ends. The CDR3 sequence: CASSETEFQYF. The CDR3 region has the DNA TGTGCCAGCAGTGAGACAGAATTTCAGTACTTC.

This clone was detected once. The chain is built from TRBV19 and TRBJ2-1; no firm D call. From germline, CDR1 is LNHDA and CDR2 SQIVND (reference sequence). With 2 bases removed from V and 4 bases from J, the gap between germline ends came to 12 bases. This CDR3 spans 15 amino acids. The CDR3 sequence: CASSIMAQPYNEQFF. The CDR3, as DNA: TGTGCCAGTAGTATAATGGCGCAACCTTACAATGAGCAGTTCTTC.

The rearrangement uses TRBV28 and TRBJ2-7; 7 nucleotides line up with TRBD1. V shed 6 bases, J shed 3 bases, and the junction held 2 bases outside the gene matches. Germline V gives CDR1 MDHEN, CDR2 SYDVKM. CDR3 length: 12 residues. The DNA of the CDR3 is TGTGCCAGCAGGGGGGACAGCTACGAGCAGTACTTC. Translating gives CASRGDSYEQYF.

CDR3 nucleotides: TGTGCCAGCAGTTGCTCTTCCGTTGGCTACAATGAGCAGTTCTTC. Its translation: CASSCSSVGYNEQFF. J is TRBJ2-1 and V is TRBV6-6; D call uncertain. The CDR3 runs 15 residues. CDR1 MNHNY and CDR2 SVGAGI come from the germline V gene (reference sequence). V lost 4 bases and J 3 bases, leaving 13 bases between the germline ends.

This chain joins TRBV18 and TRBJ2-2; no reliable D call. CDR1 and CDR2 (germline): KGHSH, LQKENI. Between the trimmed V and J ends, which lost 3 bases and 1 base, there was a span of 6 bases. CDR3 length: 14 residues. CDR3 sequence: CASSPFKNTGELFF. CDR3 nucleotide sequence: TGTGCCAGCTCACCCTTCAAGAACACCGGGGAGCTGTTTTTT.